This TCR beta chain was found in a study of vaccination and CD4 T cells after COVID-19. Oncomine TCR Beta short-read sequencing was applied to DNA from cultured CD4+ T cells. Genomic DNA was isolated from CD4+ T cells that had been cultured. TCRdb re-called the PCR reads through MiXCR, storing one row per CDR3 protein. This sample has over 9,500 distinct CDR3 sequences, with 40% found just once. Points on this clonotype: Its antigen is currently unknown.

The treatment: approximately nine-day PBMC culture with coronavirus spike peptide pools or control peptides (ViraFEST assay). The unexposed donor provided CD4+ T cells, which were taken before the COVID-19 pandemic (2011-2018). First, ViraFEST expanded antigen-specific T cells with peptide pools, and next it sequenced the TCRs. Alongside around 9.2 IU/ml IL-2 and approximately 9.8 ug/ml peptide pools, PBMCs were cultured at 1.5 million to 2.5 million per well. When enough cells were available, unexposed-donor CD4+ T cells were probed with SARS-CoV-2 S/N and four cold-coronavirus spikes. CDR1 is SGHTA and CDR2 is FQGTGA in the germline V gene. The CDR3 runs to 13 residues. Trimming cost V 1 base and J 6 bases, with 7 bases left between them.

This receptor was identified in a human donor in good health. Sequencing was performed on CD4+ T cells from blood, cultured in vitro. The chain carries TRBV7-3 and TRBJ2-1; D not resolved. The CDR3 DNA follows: TGTGCCAGCAGCTTAATTCACTCCAATGAGCAGTTCTTC. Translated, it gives CASSLIHSNEQFF.